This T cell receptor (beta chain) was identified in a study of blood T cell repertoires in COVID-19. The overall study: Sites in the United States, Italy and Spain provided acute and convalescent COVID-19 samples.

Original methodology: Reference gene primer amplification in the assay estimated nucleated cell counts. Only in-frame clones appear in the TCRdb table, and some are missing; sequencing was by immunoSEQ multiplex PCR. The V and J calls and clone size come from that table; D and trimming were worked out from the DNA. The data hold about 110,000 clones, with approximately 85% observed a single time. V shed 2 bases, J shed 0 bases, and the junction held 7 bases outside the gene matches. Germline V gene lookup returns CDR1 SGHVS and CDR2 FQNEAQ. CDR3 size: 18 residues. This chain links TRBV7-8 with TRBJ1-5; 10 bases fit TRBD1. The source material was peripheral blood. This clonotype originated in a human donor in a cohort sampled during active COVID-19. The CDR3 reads CASSLSPGQGYSNQPQHF. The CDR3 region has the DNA TGTGCCAGCAGCTTATCCCCGGGACAGGGGTATAGCAATCAGCCCCAGCATTTT.